The clone carrying this T cell receptor (beta chain) has only one observation. This record comes from a study of blood T cell repertoires in COVID-19. For the study at large: T cells, B-cell-depleted T cells, or PBMCs supplied cDNA or gDNA.

The data were produced by immunoSEQ multiplex PCR, yet TCRdb's version contains in-frame clones alone and is incomplete. The table lists about 210,000 clones, approximately 85% of them singletons. V shed 1 base, J shed 4 bases, and the junction held 5 bases outside the gene matches. This CDR3 comprises 15 residues. Germline CDR1 and CDR2: SGDLS and YYNGEE. V gene TRBV9 combines with J gene TRBJ2-1; 7 nucleotides match TRBD1. This receptor was identified in a woman aged 45-65 years with active or convalescent COVID-19. The sequencing sample was made of peripheral blood. In DNA, the CDR3 is TGTGCCAGCAGCGTACAAGGGGGCAGTTACAATGAGCAGTTCTTC. As protein: CASSVQGGSYNEQFF.